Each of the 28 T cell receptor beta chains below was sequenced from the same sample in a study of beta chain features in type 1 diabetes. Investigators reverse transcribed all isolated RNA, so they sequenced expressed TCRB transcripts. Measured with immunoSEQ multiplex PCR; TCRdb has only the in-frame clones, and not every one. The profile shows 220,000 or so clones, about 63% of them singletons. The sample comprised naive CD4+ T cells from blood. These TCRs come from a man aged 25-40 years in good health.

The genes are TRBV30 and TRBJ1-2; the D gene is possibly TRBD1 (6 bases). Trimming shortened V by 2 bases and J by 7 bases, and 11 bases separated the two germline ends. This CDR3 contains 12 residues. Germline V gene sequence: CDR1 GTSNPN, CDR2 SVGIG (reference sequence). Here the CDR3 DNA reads TGTGCCTGGAGTACGAAGGACAGTGGCTACACCTTC. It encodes CAWSTKDSGYTF.

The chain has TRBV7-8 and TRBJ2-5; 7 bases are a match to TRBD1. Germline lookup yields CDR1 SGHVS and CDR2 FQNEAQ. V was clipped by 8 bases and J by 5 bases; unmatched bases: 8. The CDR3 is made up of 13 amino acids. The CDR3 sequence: CASAGTERETQYF. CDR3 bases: TGTGCCAGCGCCGGGACAGAAAGGGAGACCCAGTACTTC. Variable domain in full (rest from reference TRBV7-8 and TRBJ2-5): GAGVSQSPRYKVAKRGQDVALRCDPISGHVSLFWYQQALGQGPEFLTYFQNEAQLDKSGLPSDRFFAERPEGSVSTLKIQRTQQEDSAVYLCASAGTERETQYFGPGTRLLVL.

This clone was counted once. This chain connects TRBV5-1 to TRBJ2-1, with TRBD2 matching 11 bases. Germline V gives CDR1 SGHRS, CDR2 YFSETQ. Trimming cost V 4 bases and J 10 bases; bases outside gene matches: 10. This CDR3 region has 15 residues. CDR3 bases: TGCGCCAGCAGCGGGACTAGCGGAGGGAGGAGAGAGCAGTTCTTC. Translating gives CASSGTSGGRREQFF.

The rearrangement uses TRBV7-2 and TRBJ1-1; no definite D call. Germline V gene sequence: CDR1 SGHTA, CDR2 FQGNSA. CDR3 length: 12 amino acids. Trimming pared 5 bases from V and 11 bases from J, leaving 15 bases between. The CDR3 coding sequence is TGTGCCAGCAGCCCAGAGGTGCGTAGGGCTTTCTTT. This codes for CASSPEVRRAFF.

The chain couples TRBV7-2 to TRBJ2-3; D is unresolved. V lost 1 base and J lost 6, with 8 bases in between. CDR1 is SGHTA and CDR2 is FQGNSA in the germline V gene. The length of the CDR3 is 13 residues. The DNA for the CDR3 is TGTGCCAGCAGCTTAGGCCAGTGGGATACGCAGTATTTT. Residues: CASSLGQWDTQYF.

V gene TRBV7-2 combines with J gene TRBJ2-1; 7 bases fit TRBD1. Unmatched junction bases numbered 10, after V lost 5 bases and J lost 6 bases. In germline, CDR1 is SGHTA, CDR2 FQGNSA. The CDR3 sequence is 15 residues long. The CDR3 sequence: CASSLDTGAFNEQFF. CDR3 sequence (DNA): TGTGCCAGCAGCCTAGATACAGGGGCGTTCAATGAGCAGTTCTTC.

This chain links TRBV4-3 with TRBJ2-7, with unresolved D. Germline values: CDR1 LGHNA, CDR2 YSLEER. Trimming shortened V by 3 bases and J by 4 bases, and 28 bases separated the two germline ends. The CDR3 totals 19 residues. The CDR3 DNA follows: TGCGCCAGCAGCCAGCACCTCCTTAATGGGCCCTCCCTCATGTACGAGCAGTACTTC. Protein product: CASSQHLLNGPSLMYEQYF.

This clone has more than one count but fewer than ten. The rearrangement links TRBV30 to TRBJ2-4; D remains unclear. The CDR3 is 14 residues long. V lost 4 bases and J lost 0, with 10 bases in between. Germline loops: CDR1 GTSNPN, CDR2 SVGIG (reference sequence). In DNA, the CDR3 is TGTGCCTGGATCGGACCACTAGCCAAAAACATTCAGTACTTC. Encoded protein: CAWIGPLAKNIQYF.

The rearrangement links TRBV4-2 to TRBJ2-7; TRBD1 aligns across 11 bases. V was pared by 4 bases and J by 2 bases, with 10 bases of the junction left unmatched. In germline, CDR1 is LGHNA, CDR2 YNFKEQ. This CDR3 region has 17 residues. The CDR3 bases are TGTGCCAGCAGCCCGACCCCTCGGGACAGGGGGACCTACGAGCAGTACTTC. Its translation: CASSPTPRDRGTYEQYF.

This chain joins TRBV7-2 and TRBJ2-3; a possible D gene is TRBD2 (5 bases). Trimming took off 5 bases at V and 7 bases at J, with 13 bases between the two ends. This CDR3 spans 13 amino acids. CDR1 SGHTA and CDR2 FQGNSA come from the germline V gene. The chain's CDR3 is CASSADPGNTQYF. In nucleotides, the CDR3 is TGTGCCAGCAGCGCAGACCCGGGAAATACGCAGTATTTT.

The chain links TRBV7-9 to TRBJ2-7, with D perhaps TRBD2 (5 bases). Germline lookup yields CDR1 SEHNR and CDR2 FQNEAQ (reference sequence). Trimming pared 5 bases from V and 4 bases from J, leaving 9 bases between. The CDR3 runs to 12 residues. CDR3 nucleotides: TGTGCCAGCAGCCCCCCGGGGTACGAGCAGTACTTC. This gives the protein CASSPPGYEQYF.

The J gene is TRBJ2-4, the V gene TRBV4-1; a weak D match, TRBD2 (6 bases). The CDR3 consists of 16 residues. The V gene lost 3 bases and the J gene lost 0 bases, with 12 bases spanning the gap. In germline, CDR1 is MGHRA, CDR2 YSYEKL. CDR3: CASSQEGILAKNIQYF. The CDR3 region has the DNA TGCGCCAGCAGCCAGGAGGGAATCCTAGCCAAAAACATTCAGTACTTC.

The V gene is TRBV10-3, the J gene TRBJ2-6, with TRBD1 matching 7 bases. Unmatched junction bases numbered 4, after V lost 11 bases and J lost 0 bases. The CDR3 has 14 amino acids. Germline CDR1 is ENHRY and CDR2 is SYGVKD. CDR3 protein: CAARDSSGANVLTF. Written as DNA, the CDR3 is TGTGCCGCACGGGACAGCTCTGGGGCCAACGTCCTGACTTTC.

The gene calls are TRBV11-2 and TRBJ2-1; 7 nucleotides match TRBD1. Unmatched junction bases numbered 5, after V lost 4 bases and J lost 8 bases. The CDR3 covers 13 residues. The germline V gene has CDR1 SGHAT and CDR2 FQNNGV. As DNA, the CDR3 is TGTGCCAGCAGCTCCGACAGGGCCCATGAGCAGTTCTTC. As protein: CASSSDRAHEQFF.

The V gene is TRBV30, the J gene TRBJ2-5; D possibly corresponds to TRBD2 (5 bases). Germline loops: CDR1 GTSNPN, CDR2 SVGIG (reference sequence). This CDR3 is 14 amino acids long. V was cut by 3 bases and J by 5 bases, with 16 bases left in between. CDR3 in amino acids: CAWSLGLASETQYF. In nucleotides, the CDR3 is TGTGCCTGGAGCCTAGGCCTAGCCAGCGAGACCCAGTACTTC.

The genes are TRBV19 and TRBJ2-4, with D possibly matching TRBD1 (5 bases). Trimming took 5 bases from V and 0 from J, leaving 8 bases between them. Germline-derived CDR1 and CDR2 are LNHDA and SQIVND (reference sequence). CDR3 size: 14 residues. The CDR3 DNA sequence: TGTGCCAGTAGTGCAGGGATAGCCAAAAACATTCAGTACTTC. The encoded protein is CASSAGIAKNIQYF.

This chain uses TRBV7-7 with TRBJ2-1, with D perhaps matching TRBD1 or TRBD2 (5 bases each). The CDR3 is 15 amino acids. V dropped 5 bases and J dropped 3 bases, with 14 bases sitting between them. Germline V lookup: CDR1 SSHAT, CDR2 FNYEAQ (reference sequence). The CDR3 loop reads CASSPGTANYNEQFF. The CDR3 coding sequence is TGTGCCAGCAGCCCCGGGACCGCAAACTACAATGAGCAGTTCTTC.

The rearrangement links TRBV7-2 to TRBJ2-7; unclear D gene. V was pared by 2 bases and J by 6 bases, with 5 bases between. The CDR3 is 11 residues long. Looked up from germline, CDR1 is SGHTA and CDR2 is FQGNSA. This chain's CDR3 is CASSLLVEQYF. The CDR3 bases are TGTGCCAGCAGCTTACTGGTCGAGCAGTACTTC.

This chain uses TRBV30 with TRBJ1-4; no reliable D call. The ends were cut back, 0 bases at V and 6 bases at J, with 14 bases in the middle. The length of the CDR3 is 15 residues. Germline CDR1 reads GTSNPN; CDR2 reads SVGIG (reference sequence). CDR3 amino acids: CAWSVGRGWYEKLFF. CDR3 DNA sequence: TGTGCCTGGAGTGTCGGTAGAGGGTGGTATGAAAAACTGTTTTTT.

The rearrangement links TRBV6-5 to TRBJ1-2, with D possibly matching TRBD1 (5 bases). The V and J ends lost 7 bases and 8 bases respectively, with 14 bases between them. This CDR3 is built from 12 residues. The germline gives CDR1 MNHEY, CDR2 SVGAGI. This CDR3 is CASIGTLGGYTF. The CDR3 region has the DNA TGTGCCAGCATTGGGACGTTGGGAGGCTACACCTTC.

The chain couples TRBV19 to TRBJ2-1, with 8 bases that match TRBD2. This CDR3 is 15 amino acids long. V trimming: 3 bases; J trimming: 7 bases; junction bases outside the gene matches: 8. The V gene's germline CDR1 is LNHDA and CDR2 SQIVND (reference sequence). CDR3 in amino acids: CASSIPGGPMNEQFF. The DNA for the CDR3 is TGTGCCAGTAGTATTCCGGGGGGGCCGATGAATGAGCAGTTCTTC.

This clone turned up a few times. The CDR3 DNA sequence: TGTGCCAGCACCGAGGGTCACAATGAGCAGTTCTTC. As protein: CASTEGHNEQFF. This chain joins TRBV2 and TRBJ2-1; D is possibly TRBD2 (5 bases). Deletions cut 7 bases from V and 5 bases from J, with 9 bases between. Germline CDR1 is SNHLY and CDR2 is FYNNEI. This CDR3 has 12 residues.

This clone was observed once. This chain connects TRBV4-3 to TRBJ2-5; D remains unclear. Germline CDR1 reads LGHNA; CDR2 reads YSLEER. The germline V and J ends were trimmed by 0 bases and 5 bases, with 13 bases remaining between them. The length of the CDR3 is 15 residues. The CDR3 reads CASSQERRIWETQYF. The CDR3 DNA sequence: TGCGCCAGCAGCCAAGAACGCAGGATATGGGAGACCCAGTACTTC.

The CDR3 reads CASSLTGWETQYF. DNA for the CDR3: TGTGCCAGCAGTCTGACAGGCTGGGAGACCCAGTACTTC. The rearrangement links TRBV6-5 to TRBJ2-5, with a weak D call TRBD1 (6 bases). Germline values: CDR1 MNHEY, CDR2 SVGAGI. The V gene lost 5 bases and the J gene lost 5 bases, with 12 bases spanning the gap. This CDR3 is 13 amino acids long.

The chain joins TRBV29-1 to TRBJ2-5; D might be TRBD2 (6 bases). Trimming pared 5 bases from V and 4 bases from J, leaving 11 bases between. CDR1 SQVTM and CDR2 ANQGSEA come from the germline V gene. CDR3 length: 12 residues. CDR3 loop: CSVQLAAETQYF. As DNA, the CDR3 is TGCAGCGTTCAACTAGCAGCAGAGACCCAGTACTTC.

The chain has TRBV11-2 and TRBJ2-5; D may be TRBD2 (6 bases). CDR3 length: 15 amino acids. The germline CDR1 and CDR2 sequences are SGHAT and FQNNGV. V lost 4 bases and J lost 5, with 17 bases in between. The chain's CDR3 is CASSSAGTHEETQYF. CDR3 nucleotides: TGTGCCAGCAGCTCCGCCGGGACTCACGAGGAGACCCAGTACTTC.

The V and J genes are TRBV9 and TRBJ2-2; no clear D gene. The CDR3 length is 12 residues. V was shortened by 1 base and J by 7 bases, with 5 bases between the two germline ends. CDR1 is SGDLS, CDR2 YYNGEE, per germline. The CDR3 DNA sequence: TGTGCCAGCAGCGTAAGGGACGGGGAGCTGTTTTTT. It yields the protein CASSVRDGELFF.

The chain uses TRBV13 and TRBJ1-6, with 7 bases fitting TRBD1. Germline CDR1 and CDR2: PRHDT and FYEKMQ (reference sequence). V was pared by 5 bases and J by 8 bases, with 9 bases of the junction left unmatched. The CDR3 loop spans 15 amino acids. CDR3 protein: CASSTLQGMDSPLHF. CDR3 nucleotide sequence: TGTGCCAGCAGCACCTTACAGGGGATGGATTCACCCCTCCACTTT.